This entry features one T cell receptor (beta chain) sequence. Its matching antigen is unknown. This specimen belongs to a study of T cell responses to AZD1222 COVID-19 vaccine. Regarding the study as a whole: There were vaccine-associated CD4 TCRs across spike, dominant at 160-218 and 743-854. Seropositive status at baseline applied to only five to seven AZD1222 recipients.

This CDR3 region has 14 residues. Germline CDR1 MDHEN, CDR2 SYDVKM. Trimming shortened V by 4 bases and J by 1 base, and 10 bases separated the two germline ends. Sequenced by immunoSEQ multiplex PCR; TCRdb stores in-frame clones only, minus some. The repertoire includes 40,000 to 65,000 clones, around 84% of them detected once, and 25% to 30% sits in the top ten. Here the sequenced sample was peripheral blood, taken on day 0 of AZD1222 vaccination. This chain links TRBV28 with TRBJ1-1; D gene uncertain. This sequence was found in an adult in good health. The CDR3 sequence is CASSSRGANTEAFF. CDR3 in DNA: TGTGCCAGCAGTTCACGCGGAGCGAACACTGAAGCTTTCTTT.